The clone carrying this T cell receptor (beta chain) was recorded many times. The antigen is unknown. This sample was taken from a study of T-cell reconstitution after alpha-beta-depleted transplantation in children. General study results and limits: Expanded graft clones, several hundred of them, were reportedly the source of alpha-beta T cells about two months after transplant. Newly generated T cells supplied most T-cell counts and diversity one year post-transplant. Some patients showed high day-60 TCRbeta diversity, which derived from surviving recipient T cells and thymic progenitors.

Unique molecular identifiers were incorporated during preparation of the TCRbeta library. TCRdb used MiXCR to reprocess the PCR reads, holding one entry per CDR3 protein. The table records about 98,000 distinct CDR3 sequences, less than 25% of them present only once. Germline CDR1 and CDR2: SGDLS and YYNGEE. The CDR3 length is 9 residues. Trimming pared 3 bases from V and 9 bases from J, leaving 2 bases between. The J gene is TRBJ2-3, the V gene TRBV9; the D is unclear. The clonotype was recovered from a boy aged 2-9 years with acute lymphoblastic leukemia, due to receive a stem cell transplant. Sequencing was performed on PBMCs, taken before TCRalphabeta/CD19-depleted stem cell transplant. CDR3 loop: CASSDTQYF. The CDR3 DNA follows: TGTGCCAGCAGCGACACGCAGTATTTT.